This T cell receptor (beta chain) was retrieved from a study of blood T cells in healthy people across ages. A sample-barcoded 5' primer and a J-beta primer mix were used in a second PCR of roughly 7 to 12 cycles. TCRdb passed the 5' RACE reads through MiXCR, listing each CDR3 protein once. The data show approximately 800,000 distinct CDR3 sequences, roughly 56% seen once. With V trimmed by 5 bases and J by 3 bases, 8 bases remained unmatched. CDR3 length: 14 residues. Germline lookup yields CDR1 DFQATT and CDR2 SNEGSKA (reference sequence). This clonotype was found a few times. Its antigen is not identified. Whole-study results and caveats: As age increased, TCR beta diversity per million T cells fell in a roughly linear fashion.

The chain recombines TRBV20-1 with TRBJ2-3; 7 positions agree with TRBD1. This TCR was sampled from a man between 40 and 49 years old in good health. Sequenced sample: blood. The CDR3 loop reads CSAVSQDRTDTQYF. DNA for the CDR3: TGCAGTGCTGTCTCACAGGACAGGACAGATACGCAGTATTTT.